These 26 T cell receptor beta chains originate from one sample sequenced in a study of vaccination and CD4 T cells after COVID-19. The treatment is: roughly 10-day PBMC culture with coronavirus spike peptide pools or control peptides (ViraFEST assay). The Oncomine TCR Beta short-read assay sequenced DNA from cultured CD4+ T cells. TCRdb re-called the PCR reads through MiXCR, storing one row per CDR3 protein. Seen here are some 14,000 distinct CDR3 sequences, around a third observed once, and the top ten hold around 33%. These TCRs are of unknown antigen specificity. The specimen sequenced was cultured CD4+ T cells from blood. The receptors derive from a human donor with COVID-19.

In its sample, this clonotype was seen once. The chain combines TRBV2 with TRBJ2-5; D not resolved. The CDR3 has 12 residues. Germline CDR1 and CDR2: SNHLY and FYNNEI. V was pared by 11 bases and J by 5 bases, with 15 bases between. The CDR3 DNA is TGTGCCCGGCAGGCAGTCCGGGAGACCCAGTACTTC. Amino acids: CARQAVRETQYF.

This clonotype was detected only a few times. This chain joins TRBV10-3 and TRBJ2-7; TRBD1 might be the D (6 bases). The germline V and J ends were trimmed by 2 bases and 5 bases, with 13 bases remaining between them. The germline CDR1 and CDR2 sequences are ENHRY and SYGVKD. This CDR3 comprises 14 residues. CDR3 in DNA: TGTGCCATCAGTGAGGGCAGGGGTAGGGACGAGCAGTACTTC. It yields the protein CAISEGRGRDEQYF.

The rearrangement joins TRBV7-9 to TRBJ2-5, with TRBD1 as a possible D gene (5 bases). Looked up from germline, CDR1 is SEHNR and CDR2 is FQNEAQ (reference sequence). V lost 5 bases and J 5 bases, leaving 21 bases between the germline ends. CDR3 length: 16 residues. Here the CDR3 reads CASSPLRSPKGETQYF. As DNA, the CDR3 is TGTGCCAGCAGCCCTCTGAGGTCCCCCAAGGGGGAGACCCAGTACTTC.

This clonotype has more than one count but fewer than ten. The genes are TRBV7-2 and TRBJ2-7; 13 bases are a match to TRBD2. The germline gives CDR1 SGHTA, CDR2 FQGNSA. J was trimmed by 6 bases and V by 3 bases; bases with no gene match: 5. This CDR3 contains 15 residues. This chain's CDR3 is CASSFGLAGVREQYF. The DNA for the CDR3 is TGTGCCAGCAGCTTCGGACTAGCGGGGGTTCGCGAGCAGTACTTC.

The genes are TRBV6-1 and TRBJ2-4; D tentatively fits TRBD1 or TRBD2 (6 bases each). This CDR3 comprises 14 residues. Germline loops: CDR1 MNHNS, CDR2 SASEGT. V lost 8 bases and J 0 bases, leaving 11 bases between the germline ends. CDR3 amino acids: CASREGGAKNIQYF. Here the CDR3 DNA reads TGTGCCAGCCGAGAGGGGGGAGCCAAAAACATTCAGTACTTC.

The chain has TRBV6-9 and TRBJ2-5, with D perhaps TRBD1 or TRBD2 (5 bases each). Germline V CDR1 and CDR2: MNHGY, SVAAGI. CDR3 length equals 14 residues. V was clipped by 6 bases and J by 1 base, with 12 bases between them. The CDR3 sequence: CASRQGPPQETQYF. DNA for the CDR3: TGTGCCAGCAGGCAGGGACCGCCCCAAGAGACCCAGTACTTC.

The V and J genes are TRBV28 and TRBJ1-5; 8 nucleotides line up with TRBD1. The CDR3 is made up of 15 amino acids. Germline lookup yields CDR1 MDHEN and CDR2 SYDVKM. J gave up 2 bases and V 4 bases, and 4 bases lay outside the gene matches. CDR3 in amino acids: CASSSAGGGNQPQHF. CDR3 nucleotides: TGTGCCAGCAGTTCAGCAGGGGGCGGCAATCAGCCCCAGCATTTT.

This clonotype occurred a few times. The chain couples TRBV6-5 to TRBJ1-1; D call uncertain. This CDR3 spans 13 amino acids. With 2 bases removed from V and 0 bases from J, the gap between germline ends came to 4 bases. The germline V gene has CDR1 MNHEY and CDR2 SVGAGI. The CDR3 reads CASSYRVNTEAFF. In DNA, the CDR3 is TGTGCCAGCAGTTACAGGGTGAACACTGAAGCTTTCTTT.

About this clonotype: The junction and the germline gene differ at one end; a read error may be behind it. The chain carries TRBV4-2 and TRBJ1-6; 7 nucleotides agree with TRBD1. This CDR3 is 17 amino acids long. CDR1 is LGHNA and CDR2 is YNFKEQ in the germline V gene. The CDR3 DNA follows: TGTGCCAGCAGCCAAGCAAACAGGGGTTCCTATAATTCACCCCCCCACTTT. Amino acid sequence: CASSQANRGSYNSPPHF.

This chain uses TRBV6-2 or TRBV6-3 with TRBJ2-7; TRBD1 might be the D (6 bases). This CDR3 is 14 amino acids long. Germline V gene lookup returns CDR1 MNHEY and CDR2 SVGEGT. V lost 8 bases and J lost 4, with 18 bases in between. This chain's CDR3 is CASQRAGENYEQYF. The CDR3 nucleotides read TGTGCCAGCCAGAGGGCAGGGGAGAATTACGAGCAGTACTTC.

This clonotype was detected only a few times. The chain is built from TRBV20-1 and TRBJ1-5; 8 nucleotides line up with TRBD1. The CDR3 is 15 residues long. The trim removed 6 bases at V and 3 bases at J, leaving 10 bases unmatched. Germline V gene data show CDR1 as DFQATT and CDR2 as SNEGSKA (reference sequence). The CDR3 protein is CSAHRTGLNNQPQHF. In DNA, the CDR3 is TGCAGTGCCCACAGGACAGGGTTAAACAATCAGCCCCAGCATTTT.

The rearrangement links TRBV7-2 to TRBJ2-5; the D call may be TRBD1 or TRBD2 (7 bases each). CDR1 is SGHTA, CDR2 FQGNSA, per germline. Trimming took off 4 bases at V and 7 bases at J, with 19 bases between the two ends. CDR3 length: 15 residues. CDR3 nucleotide sequence: TGTGCCAGCAGCTCCTCAGGGGGGGGCCTAGGGACCCAGTACTTC. It translates to CASSSSGGGLGTQYF.

V gene TRBV4-1 combines with J gene TRBJ1-2; tentatively, D is TRBD1 (6 bases). The germline V gene encodes CDR1 MGHRA and CDR2 YSYEKL. V was cut by 4 bases and J by 0 bases, with 21 bases left in between. The CDR3 totals 18 residues. CDR3 amino acids: CASSPTGGGWGSNYGYTF. Here the CDR3 DNA reads TGCGCCAGCAGCCCCACCGGAGGGGGATGGGGGTCTAACTATGGCTACACCTTC.

This clonotype was observed a handful of times. The genes are TRBV19 and TRBJ2-7; 8 bases agree with TRBD2. Germline CDR1 is LNHDA and CDR2 is SQIVND (reference sequence). After removal of 1 base from V and 2 bases from J, the junction contained 4 bases not matched to a gene. This CDR3 contains 15 residues. CDR3 residues: CASSIGPAGAYEQYF. In DNA form, the CDR3 reads TGTGCCAGTAGTATAGGGCCAGCGGGGGCCTACGAGCAGTACTTC.

The genes are TRBV6-5 and TRBJ1-2; no clear D gene. Germline CDR1 MNHEY, CDR2 SVGAGI. This CDR3 has 14 amino acids. The germline V and J ends were trimmed by 2 bases and 8 bases, with 15 bases remaining between them. The CDR3 DNA sequence: TGTGCCAGCAGTTACGACTCTTTCGTTAGCGGCTACACCTTC. This codes for CASSYDSFVSGYTF.

This clonotype came up a few times. The chain is built from TRBV6-2 or TRBV6-3 and TRBJ2-3; D may correspond to TRBD1 or TRBD2 (6 bases each). Trimming cost V 11 bases and J 2 bases, with 20 bases left between them. This CDR3 is 15 amino acids long. Germline values: CDR1 MNHEY, CDR2 SVGEGT. CDR3: CAASWGASSTDTQYF. As DNA, the CDR3 is TGTGCCGCCTCATGGGGGGCTAGCTCCACAGATACGCAGTATTTT.

The chain carries TRBV6-4 and TRBJ2-2; D possibly corresponds to TRBD1 (7 bases). V was clipped by 6 bases and J by 1 base, with 12 bases between them. CDR3 size: 15 residues. Per germline, CDR1 MRHNA and CDR2 SNTAGT. For the CDR3, the DNA is TGTGCCAGCAGCCTCCAGGGGGGGAACACCGGGGAGCTGTTTTTT. Translating gives CASSLQGGNTGELFF.

This clonotype was observed once. The chain recombines TRBV27 with TRBJ1-3; D ambiguous. There are 15 residues in the CDR3. V was cut by 5 bases and J by 1 base, with 12 bases left in between. CDR1 is MNHEY and CDR2 is SMNVEV in the germline V gene (reference sequence). As DNA, the CDR3 is TGTGCCAGCAGTCTTGCACTGACATCTGGAAACACCATATATTTT. Residues: CASSLALTSGNTIYF.

This clonotype was picked up a small number of times. V and J are TRBV20-1 and TRBJ2-3, with 8 bases identical to TRBD2. With 6 bases clipped from V and 7 bases from J, the junction kept 15 bases outside the gene matches. Germline-derived CDR1 and CDR2 are DFQATT and SNEGSKA (reference sequence). This CDR3 spans 15 amino acids. CDR3 sequence reads: CSAPPSYRGGHTQYF. DNA of the CDR3: TGCAGTGCCCCGCCCTCATACCGGGGGGGACATACGCAGTATTTT.

The V call is TRBV4-1, the J call TRBJ1-4; D ambiguous. Trimming shortened V by 0 bases and J by 2 bases, and 10 bases separated the two germline ends. Germline values: CDR1 MGHRA, CDR2 YSYEKL. This CDR3 spans 16 amino acids. The CDR3 DNA follows: TGCGCCAGCAGCCAAGAAAGGAGGCAGACTAATGAAAAACTGTTTTTT. This sequence encodes CASSQERRQTNEKLFF.

This rearrangement joins TRBV30 to TRBJ1-6, with 9 bases matching TRBD1. Unmatched junction bases numbered 3, after V lost 8 bases and J lost 7 bases. Germline CDR1 GTSNPN, CDR2 SVGIG (reference sequence). There are 12 residues in the CDR3. The CDR3 DNA reads TGTGCCGGGGGACAGGGAAATTCACCCCTCCACTTT. This gives the protein CAGGQGNSPLHF. Variable domain in full (rest from reference TRBV30 and TRBJ1-6): SQTIHQWPATLVQPVGSPLSLECTVEGTSNPNLYWYRQAAGRGLQLLFYSVGIGQISSEVPQNLSASRPQDRQFILSSKKLLLSDSGFYLCAGGQGNSPLHFGNGTRLTVT.

This clonotype appeared a few times. V is TRBV28 and J is TRBJ1-2, with D unresolved. V lost 6 bases, J lost 4 bases, and 12 bases lay in between. Germline CDR1 and CDR2: MDHEN and SYDVKM. The CDR3 sequence is 13 residues long. CDR3 DNA: TGTGCCAGCAGGGAGGGAATTGGCTATGGCTACACCTTC. Residues: CASREGIGYGYTF.

CDR3 sequence: CASSFGQSNPWYEQYF. CDR3 nucleotide sequence: TGTGCCAGCAGCTTTGGGCAGTCGAATCCTTGGTACGAGCAGTACTTC. The V call is TRBV11-3, the J call TRBJ2-7; D call uncertain. CDR3 length equals 16 residues. CDR1 and CDR2 (germline): SGHNT, YENEEA. V shed 3 bases and J shed 4 bases, with 19 bases lying between them.

This clonotype came up a few times. The rearrangement joins TRBV20-1 to TRBJ1-2; D remains ambiguous. The CDR3 is made up of 11 amino acids. Looked up from germline, CDR1 is DFQATT and CDR2 is SNEGSKA (reference sequence). Trimming removed 2 bases from V and 7 bases from J, with 8 bases in between. For the CDR3, the DNA is TGCAGTGCTAGAAGGCTGAGTGGCTACACCTTC. Translating gives CSARRLSGYTF.

The chain links TRBV23-1 to TRBJ2-7; D is ambiguous. TRBV23-1 is reported as an ORF; its role is uncertain. V lost 4 bases and J lost 7, with 8 bases in between. The CDR3 is 11 amino acids. Here the CDR3 reads CASSRVEEQYF. For the CDR3, the DNA is TGCGCCAGCAGTCGTGTTGAGGAGCAGTACTTC.

The rearrangement links TRBV6-1 to TRBJ2-3, with D maybe TRBD2 (5 bases). Per germline, CDR1 MNHNS and CDR2 SASEGT. This CDR3 has 14 residues. V lost 4 bases and J lost 0, with 8 bases in between. CDR3 in DNA: TGTGCCAGCAGTGGACTACCTAGCACAGATACGCAGTATTTT. Its protein product is CASSGLPSTDTQYF.